A selection of T cell receptor beta chains follows, all from one sample in a study of blood T cell repertoires in COVID-19. The table came from immunoSEQ multiplex PCR; TCRdb's copy has only in-frame clones and leaves some out. Of 32,000 or so clones listed, about 90% were seen once; the top ten hold about 6.3%. The sequencing sample was made of peripheral blood. These receptor sequences come from a human donor in a cohort sampled during active COVID-19. The CDR3 runs from the conserved cysteine through the conserved F or W. Each record gives: CDR3 protein, CDR3 DNA, V gene, clone size, D gene, CDR3 length, J gene. A D gene is named only where the DNA matches it firmly. Clone size is not always given. Where it is, it says once, few, many or a class for expanded clones.

CASSASVQPQHF | TGCGCCAGCAGCGCCAGCGTTCAGCCCCAGCATTTT | TRBV10-1 | NA | NA | 12 | TRBJ1-5
CSVVGGTGGTSNYGYTF | TGCAGCGTTGTCGGTGGGACAGGGGGCACCTCTAACTATGGCTACACCTTC | TRBV29-1 | NA | TRBD1 | 17 | TRBJ1-2
CASSLSLANSIHEQFF | TGTGCCAGCAGTTTATCACTAGCCAATTCCATTCATGAGCAGTTCTTC | TRBV28 | NA | NA | 16 | TRBJ2-1
CASSLETSGGRTDTQYF | TGCGCCAGCAGCTTGGAGACTAGCGGGGGCCGCACAGATACGCAGTATTTT | TRBV5-1 | NA | TRBD2 | 17 | TRBJ2-3
CASSQVGTGREGEQYF | TGCGCCAGCAGCCAAGTCGGGACAGGGAGGGAAGGCGAGCAGTACTTC | TRBV4-1 | NA | TRBD1 | 16 | TRBJ2-7
CASSVDAPGGEQFF | TGTGCCAGCAGCGTAGATGCACCGGGTGGTGAGCAGTTCTTC | TRBV9 | NA | NA | 14 | TRBJ2-1
CASSGDSNQPQHF | TGTGCCAGCTCGGGGGATAGCAATCAGCCCCAGCATTTT | TRBV7-9 | NA | NA | 13 | TRBJ1-5
CAVRADPKQPQHF | TGTGCCGTGAGGGCGGACCCGAAGCAGCCCCAGCATTTT | TRBV10-3 | NA | NA | 13 | TRBJ1-5
CASSPPHFPQGALFF | TGTGCCAGCAGTCCTCCCCACTTCCCACAGGGGGCTCTGTTCTTC | TRBV9 | NA | TRBD1 | 15 | TRBJ2-1
CASSPTKLGGQIYEQYF | TGTGCCAGCAGTCCCACGAAACTAGGGGGACAGATCTACGAGCAGTACTTC | TRBV3-1/TRBV3-2 | NA | TRBD1 | 17 | TRBJ2-7
CASSSVTGGYGYTF | TGTGCCAGCAGCTCTGTCACGGGGGGCTATGGCTACACCTTC | TRBV7-9 | NA | NA | 14 | TRBJ1-2
CASSLGGEKIHEQYF | TGTGCCAGCAGCTTAGGAGGGGAAAAAATCCACGAGCAGTACTTC | TRBV13 | NA | NA | 15 | TRBJ2-7
CASSLSWTSGGSYNEQFF | TGCGCCAGCAGCCTGAGTTGGACTAGCGGAGGATCCTACAATGAGCAGTTCTTC | TRBV5-1 | NA | TRBD2 | 18 | TRBJ2-1
CASSRQGGDSPLHF | TGCGCCAGCAGCCGCCAGGGGGGAGATTCACCCCTCCACTTT | TRBV5-1 | NA | TRBD1 | 14 | TRBJ1-6
CASSLGWGGSYEQYF | TGTGCCAGCAGCTTAGGGTGGGGGGGCTCCTACGAGCAGTACTTC | TRBV7-2 | NA | TRBD2 | 15 | TRBJ2-7
CASSPGTLGTDTQYF | TGCGCCAGCAGCCCCGGGACTCTGGGCACAGATACGCAGTATTTT | TRBV5-1 | NA | NA | 15 | TRBJ2-3
CASSLGGQGYGYTF | TGTGCCAGCAGCCTGGGGGGACAGGGCTATGGCTACACCTTC | TRBV3-1/TRBV3-2 | NA | TRBD1 | 14 | TRBJ1-2
CASSFPGTSVYNEQFF | TGTGCCAGCAGCTTTCCCGGGACTAGCGTGTACAATGAGCAGTTCTTC | TRBV7-2 | NA | TRBD2 | 16 | TRBJ2-1
CASGSGLFEETQYF | TGTGCTAGTGGTTCGGGACTCTTCGAGGAGACCCAGTACTTC | TRBV12-5 | NA | NA | 14 | TRBJ2-5
CASSRSSYEQYF | TGTGCCAGCAGCCGGAGCTCCTACGAGCAGTACTTC | TRBV6-2/TRBV6-3 | few | NA | 12 | TRBJ2-7
CASRDRISDEQFF | TGTGCCAGCAGGGACAGGATTTCCGATGAGCAGTTCTTC | TRBV27 | NA | TRBD1 | 13 | TRBJ2-1
CASSLGLAGYNEQFF | TGTGCCAGCAGTCTCGGACTAGCGGGCTACAATGAGCAGTTCTTC | TRBV28 | NA | TRBD2 | 15 | TRBJ2-1
CASSRGGSGNTIYF | TGTGCCAGCAGCAGGGGGGGCTCTGGAAACACCATATATTTT | TRBV7-6 | NA | NA | 14 | TRBJ1-3
CASSPSPTSVMGTYEQYF | TGCGCCAGCAGCCCGTCCCCGACTAGCGTCATGGGGACCTACGAGCAGTACTTC | TRBV5-1 | NA | TRBD2 | 18 | TRBJ2-7
CASSQWGGTGNEKLFF | TGTGCCAGCAGCCAGTGGGGGGGGACAGGTAATGAAAAACTGTTTTTT | TRBV4-2 | NA | TRBD1 | 16 | TRBJ1-4
CASSNYRVNTQYF | TGTGCCAGCAGCAACTACAGGGTAAATACGCAGTATTTT | TRBV11-2 | NA | NA | 13 | TRBJ2-3
CASSDSGTSTIDTQYF | TGCGCCAGCAGTGATTCCGGGACTAGCACGATAGATACGCAGTATTTT | TRBV10-1 | NA | TRBD2 | 16 | TRBJ2-3
CASSEGRGSSYEQYF | TGCGCCAGCAGTGAGGGCAGGGGAAGCTCCTACGAGCAGTACTTC | TRBV10-1 | NA | NA | 15 | TRBJ2-7
CASSVAGGGKTQYF | TGTGCCAGCAGCGTAGCGGGAGGGGGAAAGACCCAGTACTTC | TRBV3-1/TRBV3-2 | NA | TRBD2 | 14 | TRBJ2-5
CASSTGRGEKLFF | TGTGCCAGCAGCACAGGAAGGGGTGAAAAACTGTTTTTT | TRBV7-3 | once | NA | 13 | TRBJ1-4
CASSYPEGQGARDTIYF | TGTGCCAGCAGCTACCCAGAGGGACAGGGGGCTCGGGACACCATATATTTT | TRBV13 | NA | TRBD1 | 17 | TRBJ1-3
CASSSPSGITTDTQYF | TGTGCCAGCAGCTCGCCTAGCGGGATAACGACAGATACGCAGTATTTT | TRBV7-9 | NA | TRBD2 | 16 | TRBJ2-3
CASGTASYEQYF | TGTGCCAGTGGGACAGCCTCCTACGAGCAGTACTTC | TRBV19 | NA | TRBD1 | 12 | TRBJ2-7
CASSHWGSRDTGELFF | TGTGCCAGCAGCCATTGGGGTTCGAGGGACACCGGGGAGCTGTTTTTT | TRBV3-1/TRBV3-2 | few | NA | 16 | TRBJ2-2
CASSLGQGNGYTF | TGTGCCAGCAGTTTGGGACAGGGAAATGGCTACACCTTC | TRBV12-3/TRBV12-4 | NA | TRBD1 | 13 | TRBJ1-2
CASSRTGTVYNEQFF | TGTGCCAGCAGCCGTACCGGGACAGTCTACAATGAGCAGTTCTTC | TRBV3-1/TRBV3-2 | NA | TRBD1 | 15 | TRBJ2-1
CASSRSGDSGNTIYF | TGCGCCAGCAGTAGGAGCGGAGACTCTGGAAACACCATATATTTT | TRBV5-1 | NA | NA | 15 | TRBJ1-3
CASSVLRENQPQHF | TGTGCCAGCAGTGTATTGAGGGAAAACCAGCCCCAGCATTTT | TRBV2 | NA | NA | 14 | TRBJ1-5
CASSPTLTSGRAGDIQYF | TGTGCCAGCAGCCCCACCCTTACTAGCGGGAGGGCCGGGGACATTCAGTACTTC | TRBV9 | NA | TRBD2 | 18 | TRBJ2-4
CASAGGSPGVTDTQYF | TGTGCCAGCGCGGGCGGGAGCCCCGGGGTCACAGATACGCAGTATTTT | TRBV21-1 | NA | NA | 16 | TRBJ2-3
CATSDLLRGGGYTF | TGTGCCACCAGTGATTTGCTGCGGGGGGGTGGCTACACCTTC | TRBV24-1 | once | NA | 14 | TRBJ1-2
CASRDGGGGQKLFF | TGTGCCAGCAGGGACGGCGGGGGAGGACAAAAACTGTTTTTT | TRBV25-1 | NA | NA | 14 | TRBJ1-4
CASSYSGSEQYF | TGTGCCAGCAGTTACTCAGGGAGCGAGCAGTACTTC | TRBV6-2/TRBV6-3 | NA | NA | 12 | TRBJ2-7
CFRGRDYGYTF | TGCTTTAGGGGGAGGGACTATGGCTACACCTTC | TRBV5-4 | NA | NA | 11 | TRBJ1-2
CASSLSRTYEQYF | TGTGCCAGCAGCTTATCTAGAACCTACGAGCAGTACTTC | TRBV7-2 | NA | NA | 13 | TRBJ2-7
CASSFGTGDNSPLHF | TGCGCCAGCAGCTTCGGGACAGGGGATAATTCACCCCTCCACTTT | TRBV5-1 | NA | TRBD1 | 15 | TRBJ1-6
CATSDSSLLASSYNEQFF | TGTGCCACCAGTGATTCCTCCCTCTTAGCCAGCTCCTACAATGAGCAGTTCTTC | TRBV24-1 | NA | NA | 18 | TRBJ2-1
CASREGQGDQPQHF | TGCGCCAGCAGAGAAGGACAGGGCGATCAGCCCCAGCATTTT | TRBV5-1 | few | TRBD1 | 14 | TRBJ1-5
CASSPRLMNTEAFF | TGTGCCAGCAGCCCCAGGCTCATGAACACTGAAGCTTTCTTT | TRBV9 | NA | NA | 14 | TRBJ1-1
CASSLQGVSSGANVLTF | TGCGCCAGCAGCTTGCAGGGGGTAAGCTCTGGGGCCAACGTCCTGACTTTC | TRBV5-1 | once | TRBD1 | 17 | TRBJ2-6
CASSQDDTKNIQYF | TGTGCCAGCAGCCAAGACGACACCAAAAACATTCAGTACTTC | TRBV4-2 | NA | NA | 14 | TRBJ2-4
CASRGQVTDTQYF | TGTGCCAGTAGAGGACAGGTAACAGATACGCAGTATTTT | TRBV19 | NA | TRBD1 | 13 | TRBJ2-3
CASSSWTGASNYGYTF | TGTGCCAGCAGCTCCTGGACAGGGGCCTCTAACTATGGCTACACCTTC | TRBV7-6 | medium-sized | TRBD1 | 16 | TRBJ1-2
CASSSGGSTDTQYF | TGTGCCAGCAGCAGCGGGGGCAGCACAGATACGCAGTATTTT | TRBV6-4 | NA | TRBD2 | 14 | TRBJ2-3
CSVEADRVVSGYTF | TGCAGCGTTGAAGCCGACAGGGTGGTTTCAGGCTACACCTTC | TRBV29-1 | NA | TRBD1 | 14 | TRBJ1-2
CASSRVAGDTGELFF | TGTGCCAGCAGCCGCGTAGCGGGAGACACCGGGGAGCTGTTTTTT | TRBV11-2 | NA | TRBD2 | 15 | TRBJ2-2
CASSEWQGLTDTQYF | TGTGCCAGCAGTGAATGGCAGGGTTTAACAGATACGCAGTATTTT | TRBV6-1 | once | NA | 15 | TRBJ2-3
CASSILGTGGDTEAFF | TGTGCCAGTAGTATACTCGGGACAGGGGGCGACACTGAAGCTTTCTTT | TRBV19 | NA | TRBD1 | 16 | TRBJ1-1
CSASAVERRGPQYF | TGCAGTGCTAGTGCCGTGGAGCGGCGGGGGCCCCAGTACTTC | TRBV20-1 | NA | NA | 14 | TRBJ2-5
CASSRDRGYGYTF | TGTGCCAGCAGCCGCGACAGGGGGTATGGCTACACCTTC | TRBV3-1/TRBV3-2 | NA | TRBD1 | 13 | TRBJ1-2